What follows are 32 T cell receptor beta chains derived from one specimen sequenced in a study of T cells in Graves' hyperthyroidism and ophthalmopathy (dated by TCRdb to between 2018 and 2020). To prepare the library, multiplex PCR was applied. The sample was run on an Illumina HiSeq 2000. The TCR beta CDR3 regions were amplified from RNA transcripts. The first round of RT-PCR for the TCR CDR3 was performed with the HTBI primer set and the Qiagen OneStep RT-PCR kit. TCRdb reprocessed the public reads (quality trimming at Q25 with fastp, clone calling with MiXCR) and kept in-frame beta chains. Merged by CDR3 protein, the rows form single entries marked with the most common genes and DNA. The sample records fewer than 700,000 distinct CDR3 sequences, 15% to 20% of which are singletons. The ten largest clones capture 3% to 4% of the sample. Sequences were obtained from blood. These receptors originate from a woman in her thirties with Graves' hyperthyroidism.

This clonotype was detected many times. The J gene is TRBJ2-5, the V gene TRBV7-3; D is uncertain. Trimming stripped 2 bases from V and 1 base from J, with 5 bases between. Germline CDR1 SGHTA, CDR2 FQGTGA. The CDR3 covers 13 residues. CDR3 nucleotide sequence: TGTGCCAGCAGCTTATATCGCCAAGAGACCCAGTACTTC. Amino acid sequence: CASSLYRQETQYF. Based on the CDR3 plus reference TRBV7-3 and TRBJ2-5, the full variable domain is GAGVSQTPSNKVTEKGKYVELRCDPISGHTALYWYRQSLGQGPEFLIYFQGTGAADDSGLPNDRFFAVRPEGSVSTLKIQRTERGDSAVYLCASSLYRQETQYFGPGTRLLVL.

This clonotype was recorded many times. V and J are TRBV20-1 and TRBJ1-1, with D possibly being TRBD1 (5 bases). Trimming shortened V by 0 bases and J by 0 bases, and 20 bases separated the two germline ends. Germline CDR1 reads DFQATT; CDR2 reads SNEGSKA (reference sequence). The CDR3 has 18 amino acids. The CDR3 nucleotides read TGCAGTGCTAGAGAGCCCCCAGGGCAGTTTACCATGAACACTGAAGCTTTCTTT. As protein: CSAREPPGQFTMNTEAFF.

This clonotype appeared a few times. The CDR3 DNA reads TGTGCCAGCAGCCAAGAATACGGGATGAACACCGGGGAGCTGTTTTTT. Its translation is CASSQEYGMNTGELFF. V gene TRBV4-2 combines with J gene TRBJ2-2, with D maybe TRBD2 (5 bases). The CDR3 loop spans 16 amino acids. V lost 0 bases and J lost 1, with 9 bases in between. CDR1 and CDR2 from the germline V gene are LGHNA and YNFKEQ.

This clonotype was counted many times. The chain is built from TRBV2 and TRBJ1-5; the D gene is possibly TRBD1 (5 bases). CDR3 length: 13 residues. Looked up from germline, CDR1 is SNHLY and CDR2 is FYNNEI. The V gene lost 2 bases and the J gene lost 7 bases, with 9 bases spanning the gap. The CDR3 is CASSESGVQPQHF. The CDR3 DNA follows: TGTGCCAGCAGTGAATCGGGGGTCCAGCCCCAGCATTTT.

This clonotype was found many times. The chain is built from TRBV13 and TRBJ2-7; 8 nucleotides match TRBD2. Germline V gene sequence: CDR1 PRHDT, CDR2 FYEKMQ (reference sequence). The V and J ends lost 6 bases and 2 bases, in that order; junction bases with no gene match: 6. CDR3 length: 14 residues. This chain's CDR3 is CASRRAGATYEQYF. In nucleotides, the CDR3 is TGTGCCAGCAGGAGAGCGGGAGCAACCTACGAGCAGTACTTC.

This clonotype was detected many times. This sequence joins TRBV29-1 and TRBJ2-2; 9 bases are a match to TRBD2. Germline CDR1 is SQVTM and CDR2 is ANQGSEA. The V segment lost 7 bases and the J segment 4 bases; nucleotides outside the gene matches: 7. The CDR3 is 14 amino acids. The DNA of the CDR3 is TGCAGCGGTCAGACTAGCGGAGGCACCGGGGAGCTGTTTTTT. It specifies CSGQTSGGTGELFF.

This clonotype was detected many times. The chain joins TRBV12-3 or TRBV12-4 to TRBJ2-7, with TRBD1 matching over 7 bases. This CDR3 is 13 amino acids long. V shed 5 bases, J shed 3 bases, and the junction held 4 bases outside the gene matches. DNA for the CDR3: TGTGCCAGCAGTGAGGGACAGCTCTACGAGCAGTACTTC. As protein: CASSEGQLYEQYF.

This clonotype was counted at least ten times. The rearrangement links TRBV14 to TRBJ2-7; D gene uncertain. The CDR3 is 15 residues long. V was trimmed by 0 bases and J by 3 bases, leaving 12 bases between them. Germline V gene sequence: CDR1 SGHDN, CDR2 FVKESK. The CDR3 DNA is TGTGCCAGCAGCCAAGATAGTGTACAGTACTACGAGCAGTACTTC. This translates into CASSQDSVQYYEQYF.

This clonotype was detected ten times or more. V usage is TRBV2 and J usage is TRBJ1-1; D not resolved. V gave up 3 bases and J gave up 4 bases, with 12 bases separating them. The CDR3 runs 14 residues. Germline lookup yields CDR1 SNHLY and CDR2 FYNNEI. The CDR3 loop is CASSEGDSPTEAFF. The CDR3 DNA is TGTGCCAGCAGTGAGGGCGACTCCCCCACTGAAGCTTTCTTT.

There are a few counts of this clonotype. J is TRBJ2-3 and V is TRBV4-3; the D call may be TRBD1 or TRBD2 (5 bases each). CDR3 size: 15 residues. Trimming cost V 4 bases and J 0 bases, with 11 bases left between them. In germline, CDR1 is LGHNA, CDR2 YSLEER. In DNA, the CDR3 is TGCGCCAGCAGCCCTACATGGGACAGCACAGATACGCAGTATTTT. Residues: CASSPTWDSTDTQYF.

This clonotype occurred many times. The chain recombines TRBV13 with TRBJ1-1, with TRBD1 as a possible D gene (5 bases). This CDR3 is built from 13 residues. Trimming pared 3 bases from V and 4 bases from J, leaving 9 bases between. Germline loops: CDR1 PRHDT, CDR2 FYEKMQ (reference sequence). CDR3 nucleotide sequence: TGTGCCAGCAGCTTCAGGGAACCCACTGAAGCTTTCTTT. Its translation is CASSFREPTEAFF.

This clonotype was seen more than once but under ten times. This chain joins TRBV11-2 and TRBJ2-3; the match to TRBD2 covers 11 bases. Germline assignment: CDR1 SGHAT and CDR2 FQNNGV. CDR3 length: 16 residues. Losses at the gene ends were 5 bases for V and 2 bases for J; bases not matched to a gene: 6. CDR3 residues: CASSAPLAGATDTQYF. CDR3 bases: TGTGCCAGCAGCGCACCACTAGCGGGAGCCACAGATACGCAGTATTTT.

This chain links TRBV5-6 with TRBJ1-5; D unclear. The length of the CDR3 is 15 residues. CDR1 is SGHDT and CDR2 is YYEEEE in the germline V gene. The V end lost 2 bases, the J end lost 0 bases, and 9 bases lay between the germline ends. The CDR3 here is CASSFGAYSNQPQHF. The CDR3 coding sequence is TGTGCCAGCAGCTTCGGTGCCTATAGCAATCAGCCCCAGCATTTT.

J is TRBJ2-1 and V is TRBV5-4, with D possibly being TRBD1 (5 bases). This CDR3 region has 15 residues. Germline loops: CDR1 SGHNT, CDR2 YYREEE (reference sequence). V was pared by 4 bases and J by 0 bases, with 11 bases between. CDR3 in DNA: TGTGCCAGCAGCCAGGGCCATAGCTCCTACAATGAGCAGTTCTTC. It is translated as CASSQGHSSYNEQFF.

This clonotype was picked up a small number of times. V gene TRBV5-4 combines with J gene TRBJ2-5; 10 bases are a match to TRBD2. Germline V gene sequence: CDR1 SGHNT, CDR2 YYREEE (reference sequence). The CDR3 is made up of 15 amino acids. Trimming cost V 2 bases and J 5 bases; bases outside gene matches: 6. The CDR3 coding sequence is TGTGCCAGCAGCTTAAGCGGGAGGGCGGGGGAGACCCAGTACTTC. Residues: CASSLSGRAGETQYF.

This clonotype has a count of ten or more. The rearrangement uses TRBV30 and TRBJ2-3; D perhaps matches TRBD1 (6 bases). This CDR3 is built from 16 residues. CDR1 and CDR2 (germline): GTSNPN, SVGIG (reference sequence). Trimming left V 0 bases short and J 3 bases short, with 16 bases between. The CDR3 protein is CAWSVLSDRVTDTQYF. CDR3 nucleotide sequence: TGTGCCTGGAGTGTTCTCTCGGACAGAGTAACAGATACGCAGTATTTT.

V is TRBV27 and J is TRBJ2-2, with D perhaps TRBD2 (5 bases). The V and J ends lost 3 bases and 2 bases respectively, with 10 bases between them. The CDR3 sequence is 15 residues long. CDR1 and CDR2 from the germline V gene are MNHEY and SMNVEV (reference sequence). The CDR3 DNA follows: TGTGCCAGCAGTTTTAGCGCGCCAAACACCGGGGAGCTGTTTTTT. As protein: CASSFSAPNTGELFF.

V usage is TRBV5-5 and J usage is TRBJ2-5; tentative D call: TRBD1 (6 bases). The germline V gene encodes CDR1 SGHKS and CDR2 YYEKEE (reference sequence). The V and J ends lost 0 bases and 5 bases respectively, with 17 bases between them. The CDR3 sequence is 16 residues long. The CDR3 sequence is CASSLASSRGWETQYF. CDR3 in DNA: TGTGCCAGCAGCTTGGCCTCTTCCAGGGGCTGGGAGACCCAGTACTTC. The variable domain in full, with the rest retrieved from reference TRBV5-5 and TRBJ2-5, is DAGVTQSPTHLIKTRGQQVTLRCSPISGHKSVSWYQQVLGQGPQFIFQYYEKEERGRGNFPDRFSARQFPNYSSELNVNALLLGDSALYLCASSLASSRGWETQYFGPGTRLLVL.

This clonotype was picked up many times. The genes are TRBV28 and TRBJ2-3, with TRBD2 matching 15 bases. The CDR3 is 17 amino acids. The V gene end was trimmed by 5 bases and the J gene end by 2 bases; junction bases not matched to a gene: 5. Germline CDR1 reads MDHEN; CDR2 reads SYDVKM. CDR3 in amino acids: CASSPGLAGGYTDTQYF. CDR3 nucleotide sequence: TGTGCCAGCAGTCCGGGACTAGCGGGAGGTTACACAGATACGCAGTATTTT.

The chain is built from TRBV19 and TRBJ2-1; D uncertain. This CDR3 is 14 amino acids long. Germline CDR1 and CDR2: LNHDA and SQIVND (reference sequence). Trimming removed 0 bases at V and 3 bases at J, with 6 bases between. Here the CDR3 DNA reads TGTGCCAGTAGTATAGATAACAGCTACAATGAGCAGTTCTTC. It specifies CASSIDNSYNEQFF.

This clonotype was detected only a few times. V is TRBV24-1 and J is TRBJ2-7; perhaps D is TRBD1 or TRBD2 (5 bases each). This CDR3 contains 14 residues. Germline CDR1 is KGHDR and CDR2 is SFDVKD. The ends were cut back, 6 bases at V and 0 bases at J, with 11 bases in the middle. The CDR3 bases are TGTGCCACCAGTCGTTCAGGGAGCTCCTACGAGCAGTACTTC. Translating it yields CATSRSGSSYEQYF.

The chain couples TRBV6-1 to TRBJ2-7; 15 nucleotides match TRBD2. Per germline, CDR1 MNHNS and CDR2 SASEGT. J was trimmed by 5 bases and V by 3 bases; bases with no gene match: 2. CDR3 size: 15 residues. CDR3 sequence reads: CASSERTSGRDEQYF. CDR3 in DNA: TGTGCCAGCAGTGAGAGGACTAGCGGGAGGGACGAGCAGTACTTC.

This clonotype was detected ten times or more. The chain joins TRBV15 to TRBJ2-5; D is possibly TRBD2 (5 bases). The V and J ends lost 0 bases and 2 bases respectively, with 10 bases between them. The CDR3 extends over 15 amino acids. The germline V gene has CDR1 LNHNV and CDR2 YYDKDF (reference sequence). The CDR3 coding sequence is TGTGCCACCAGCAGAGATGGAGGATGGCAAGAGACCCAGTACTTC. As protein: CATSRDGGWQETQYF.

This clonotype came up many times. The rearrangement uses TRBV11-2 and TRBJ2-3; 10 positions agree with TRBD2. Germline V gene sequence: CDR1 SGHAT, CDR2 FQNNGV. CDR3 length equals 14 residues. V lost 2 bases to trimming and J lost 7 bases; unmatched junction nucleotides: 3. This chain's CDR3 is CASSLTSGVNTQYF. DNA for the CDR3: TGTGCCAGCAGCTTAACTAGCGGGGTAAATACGCAGTATTTT.

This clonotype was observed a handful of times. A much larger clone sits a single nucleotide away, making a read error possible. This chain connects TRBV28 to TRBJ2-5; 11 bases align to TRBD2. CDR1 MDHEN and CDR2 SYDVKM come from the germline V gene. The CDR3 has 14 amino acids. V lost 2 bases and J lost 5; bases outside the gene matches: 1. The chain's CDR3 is CASSLTSGSETQYF. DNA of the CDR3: TGTGCCAGCAGTTTAACTAGCGGGAGTGAGACCCAGTACTTC. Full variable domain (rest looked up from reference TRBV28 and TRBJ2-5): DVKVTQSSRYLVKRTGEKVFLECVQDMDHENMFWYRQDPGLGLRLIYFSYDVKMKEKGDIPEGYSVSREKKERFSLILESASTNQTSMYLCASSLTSGSETQYFGPGTRLLVL.

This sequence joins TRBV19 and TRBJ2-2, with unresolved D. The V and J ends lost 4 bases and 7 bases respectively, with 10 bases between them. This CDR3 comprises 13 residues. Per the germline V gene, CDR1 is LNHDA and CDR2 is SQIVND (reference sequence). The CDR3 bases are TGTGCCAGTAGTAAGGGTTCGGACGGGGAGCTGTTTTTT. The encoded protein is CASSKGSDGELFF.

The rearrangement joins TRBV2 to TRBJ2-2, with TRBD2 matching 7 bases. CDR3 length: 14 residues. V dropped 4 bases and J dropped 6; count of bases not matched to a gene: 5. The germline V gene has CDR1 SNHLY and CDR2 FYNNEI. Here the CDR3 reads CASSGGRGPGELFF. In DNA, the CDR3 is TGTGCCAGCAGTGGGGGGAGGGGTCCCGGGGAGCTGTTTTTT.

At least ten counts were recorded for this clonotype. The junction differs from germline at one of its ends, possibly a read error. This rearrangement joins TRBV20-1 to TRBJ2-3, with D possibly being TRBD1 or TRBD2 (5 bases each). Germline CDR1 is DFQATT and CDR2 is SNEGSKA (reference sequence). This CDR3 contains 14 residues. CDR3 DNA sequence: TGCAGTGCCAGAGGGCCCCCCAGGGCAGATACGCAGTATTTT. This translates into CSARGPPRADTQYF.

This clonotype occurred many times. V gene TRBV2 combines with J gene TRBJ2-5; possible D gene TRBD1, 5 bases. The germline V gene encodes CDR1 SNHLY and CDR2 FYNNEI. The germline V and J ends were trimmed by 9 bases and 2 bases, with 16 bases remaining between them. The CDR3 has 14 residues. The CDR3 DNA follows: TGTGCCAGTCTCCTAGACAGAGTACAAGAGACCCAGTACTTC. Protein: CASLLDRVQETQYF.

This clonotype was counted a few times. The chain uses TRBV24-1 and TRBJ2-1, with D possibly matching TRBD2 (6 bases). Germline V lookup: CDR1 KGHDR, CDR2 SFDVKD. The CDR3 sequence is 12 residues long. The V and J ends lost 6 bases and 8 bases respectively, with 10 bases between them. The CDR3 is CATSTERDEQFF. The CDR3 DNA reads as TGTGCCACCAGTACCGAGCGGGATGAGCAGTTCTTC.

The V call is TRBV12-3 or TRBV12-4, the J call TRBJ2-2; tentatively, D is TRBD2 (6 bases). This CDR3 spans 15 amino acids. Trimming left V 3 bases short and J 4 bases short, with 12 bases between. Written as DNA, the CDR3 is TGTGCCAGCAGTTTGGGGGTAGCGGCCACCGGGGAGCTGTTTTTT. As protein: CASSLGVAATGELFF.

CDR3 loop: CASTALTYEQYF. DNA of the CDR3: TGTGCCAGCACGGCATTGACCTACGAGCAGTACTTC. This chain joins TRBV2 and TRBJ2-7, with no clear D. V was cut by 7 bases and J by 2 bases, with 9 bases left in between. CDR3 length equals 12 residues. Germline CDR1 reads SNHLY; CDR2 reads FYNNEI.